One sample yielded the 29 T cell receptor beta chains listed below, sequenced in a study of T cell repertoires in cytomegalovirus infection. TCRdb used MiXCR to reprocess the reads, holding one entry per CDR3 protein. The profile shows 650,000 to 900,000 distinct CDR3 sequences, roughly 29% of them singletons. These receptors lack a known antigen. The sequenced sample was cultured CD8+ T cells from PBMCs, obtained from culture after CMV antigen stimulation. The receptors were gathered from a human donor in good health (CMV status not recorded). Some clones in this sample may be carry-over from other donors' samples.

The sample holds many counts of this clonotype. The chain recombines TRBV10-3 with TRBJ1-2; D call uncertain. The CDR3 covers 13 residues. Trimming took 7 bases from V and 8 from J, leaving 17 bases between them. Germline loops: CDR1 ENHRY, CDR2 SYGVKD. CDR3 in DNA: TGTGCCATCAACGGCATATCTACGGAAGGCTACACCTTC. Its protein is CAINGISTEGYTF.

V gene TRBV7-9 combines with J gene TRBJ1-6, with TRBD1 identical over 9 bases. Germline CDR1 is SEHNR and CDR2 is FQNEAQ (reference sequence). The CDR3 has 15 residues. J gave up 7 bases and V 4 bases, and 5 bases lay outside the gene matches. The CDR3 here is CASSSTQGANSPLHF. The CDR3 DNA follows: TGTGCCAGCAGCTCGACACAGGGGGCAAATTCACCCCTCCACTTT.

This clonotype was recorded once. The rearrangement joins TRBV6-6 to TRBJ1-4; D is unclear. CDR1 and CDR2 (germline): MNHNY, SVGAGI (reference sequence). Trimming removed 5 bases from V and 8 bases from J, with 12 bases in between. The CDR3 is 13 amino acids. The CDR3 spells CASSDILPEKLFF. In DNA form, the CDR3 reads TGTGCCAGCAGTGACATCCTGCCGGAAAAACTGTTTTTT.

V gene TRBV9 combines with J gene TRBJ1-2; 8 bases are shared with TRBD1. This CDR3 contains 16 residues. V lost 4 bases to trimming and J lost 1 base; unmatched junction nucleotides: 9. Germline lookup yields CDR1 SGDLS and CDR2 YYNGEE. CDR3 sequence reads: CASSYGTGEINYGYTF. CDR3 coding DNA: TGTGCCAGCAGCTACGGGACAGGCGAGATTAACTATGGCTACACCTTC.

The sample holds a few counts of this clonotype. This chain joins TRBV27 and TRBJ2-7, with D uncertain. CDR3 size: 14 residues. Between the trimmed V and J ends, which lost 3 bases and 4 bases, there was a span of 13 bases. In germline, CDR1 is MNHEY, CDR2 SMNVEV (reference sequence). The CDR3 DNA follows: TGTGCCAGCAGTTTCCTAGGGAACGGGTACGAGCAGTACTTC. It is translated as CASSFLGNGYEQYF.

The chain employs TRBV5-1 and TRBJ2-2; no definite D call. V lost 0 bases and J lost 3, with 18 bases in between. CDR1 and CDR2 (germline): SGHRS, YFSETQ. The CDR3 extends over 18 amino acids. This CDR3 reads CASSLGEVADLYTGELFF. CDR3 in DNA: TGCGCCAGCAGCTTGGGTGAAGTCGCAGACCTTTACACCGGGGAGCTGTTTTTT.

The chain links TRBV19 to TRBJ1-6; D may be TRBD1 (6 bases). Trimming left V 6 bases short and J 3 bases short, with 15 bases between. CDR1 is LNHDA, CDR2 SQIVND, per germline (reference sequence). The CDR3 is made up of 16 amino acids. CDR3 loop: CASSAVPGHYNSPLHF. The CDR3 DNA reads as TGTGCCAGTAGCGCGGTTCCGGGACACTATAATTCACCCCTCCACTTT.

The chain joins TRBV4-1 to TRBJ1-2; D gene ambiguous. Germline V gives CDR1 MGHRA, CDR2 YSYEKL. Deletions cut 1 base from V and 7 bases from J, with 19 bases between. CDR3 length: 16 residues. CDR3 loop: CASSQALKVWAGGYTF. The DNA for the CDR3 is TGCGCCAGCAGCCAAGCGCTTAAAGTCTGGGCGGGTGGCTACACCTTC.

This clonotype was counted at least ten times. This chain connects TRBV7-8 to TRBJ1-5, with 9 bases aligning to TRBD1. With 5 bases clipped from V and 1 base from J, the junction kept 15 bases outside the gene matches. Germline CDR1 SGHVS, CDR2 FQNEAQ. The CDR3 sequence is 19 residues long. The CDR3 DNA sequence: TGTGCCAGCAGCCAGCGGGGACAGGGTAGCCCTCTAAGCAATCAGCCCCAGCATTTT. It translates to CASSQRGQGSPLSNQPQHF.

V gene TRBV19 combines with J gene TRBJ2-1; D remains unclear. Germline CDR1 and CDR2: LNHDA and SQIVND (reference sequence). There are 16 residues in the CDR3. Trimming removed 2 bases from V and 0 bases from J, with 11 bases in between. In DNA form, the CDR3 reads TGTGCCAGTAGTATAAACCCGCACCTCTCCTACAATGAGCAGTTCTTC. Amino acid sequence: CASSINPHLSYNEQFF.

This clonotype has only a few counts. The chain has TRBV6-2 or TRBV6-3 and TRBJ2-2; the match to TRBD1 covers 10 bases. Trimming removed 2 bases from V and 6 bases from J; junction bases left unmatched: 3. The CDR3 runs to 15 residues. Looked up from germline, CDR1 is MNHEY and CDR2 is SVGEGT. CDR3 DNA: TGTGCCAGCAGTTACACCGGGACAGGGGCCGGGGAGCTGTTTTTT. Its translation: CASSYTGTGAGELFF.

V and J are TRBV27 and TRBJ2-7; 8 nucleotides agree with TRBD2. The V and J ends lost 2 bases and 4 bases, in that order; junction bases with no gene match: 7. The V gene's germline CDR1 is MNHEY and CDR2 SMNVEV (reference sequence). The CDR3 sequence is 15 residues long. The CDR3 DNA follows: TGTGCCAGCAGTTTAGGTAGCGGGGAGATTTACGAGCAGTACTTC. It is translated as CASSLGSGEIYEQYF.

This clonotype turned up a few times. V and J are TRBV5-6 and TRBJ2-3; D unresolved. The CDR3 has 15 amino acids. V lost 5 bases to trimming and J lost 5 bases, with 18 bases between them. Germline assignment: CDR1 SGHDT and CDR2 YYEEEE. CDR3 protein: CASRMTSYSEDTQYF. Here the CDR3 DNA reads TGTGCCAGCAGAATGACGTCCTACTCGGAAGATACGCAGTATTTT.

This chain uses TRBV29-1 with TRBJ2-1; 10 positions agree with TRBD2. The CDR3 runs 15 residues. V lost 6 bases to trimming and J lost 3 bases; unmatched junction nucleotides: 8. Germline assignment: CDR1 SQVTM and CDR2 ANQGSEA. For the CDR3, the DNA is TGCAGCGTCAAAGGGGCTAGCGGGAGCTACAATGAGCAGTTCTTC. This translates into CSVKGASGSYNEQFF.

The chain uses TRBV20-1 and TRBJ2-4, with TRBD2 identical over 12 bases. CDR3 size: 13 residues. V dropped 5 bases and J dropped 9; count of bases not matched to a gene: 5. From germline, CDR1 is DFQATT and CDR2 SNEGSKA (reference sequence). This CDR3 is CSAEVGLAGIQYF. The CDR3, as DNA: TGCAGTGCTGAAGTGGGACTAGCGGGCATTCAGTACTTC.

This clonotype was observed once. The V gene is TRBV7-2, the J gene TRBJ2-7; 7 bases align to TRBD1. The ends lost 5 bases at V and 2 bases at J; junction bases unmatched: 12. CDR3 size: 16 residues. Germline V gene data show CDR1 as SGHTA and CDR2 as FQGNSA. The CDR3 sequence: CASSQRPTGPPYEQYV. As DNA, the CDR3 is TGTGCCAGCAGCCAAAGACCGACAGGGCCCCCCTACGAGCAGTACGTC.

The J gene is TRBJ2-3, the V gene TRBV27; either TRBD1 or TRBD2 may supply D (5 bases each). There are 14 residues in the CDR3. Looked up from germline, CDR1 is MNHEY and CDR2 is SMNVEV (reference sequence). V was shortened by 6 bases and J by 3 bases, with 13 bases between the two germline ends. CDR3 sequence (DNA): TGTGCCAGCAGCTTACGGGGCTTGACAGATACGCAGTATTTT. Its protein product is CASSLRGLTDTQYF.

This clonotype was seen a handful of times. The chain joins TRBV3-1 to TRBJ2-1, with D possibly TRBD1 on 6 matching bases. V was pared by 0 bases and J by 2 bases, with 8 bases between. This CDR3 contains 15 residues. The germline gives CDR1 LGHDT, CDR2 YNNKEL (reference sequence). The CDR3 spells CASSQDGTPYNEQFF. Written as DNA, the CDR3 is TGTGCCAGCAGCCAAGACGGGACACCCTACAATGAGCAGTTCTTC.

This clonotype was found many times. This rearrangement joins TRBV7-2 to TRBJ1-2; perhaps TRBD1 as D (6 bases). Germline CDR1 reads SGHTA; CDR2 reads FQGNSA. Between the trimmed V and J ends, which lost 5 bases and 5 bases, there was a span of 12 bases. This CDR3 contains 13 residues. CDR3 sequence (DNA): TGTGCCAGCAGCCAGTTACAGGGATATGGCTACACCTTC. Translation: CASSQLQGYGYTF.

The chain couples TRBV9 to TRBJ2-1; D perhaps matches TRBD1 (6 bases). This CDR3 has 14 amino acids. Trimming took off 7 bases at V and 3 bases at J, with 14 bases between the two ends. CDR1 is SGDLS and CDR2 is YYNGEE in the germline V gene. The CDR3 sequence is CASGGHLNYNEQFF. The CDR3 DNA sequence: TGTGCCAGCGGGGGACACCTTAACTACAATGAGCAGTTCTTC.

Worth noting for this clonotype: A much larger clone differs from this one at a single base, so this may be a read error. J is TRBJ2-2 and V is TRBV12-3 or TRBV12-4; 8 nucleotides agree with TRBD1. The CDR3 is 18 amino acids. J lost 6 bases, V lost 9 bases, and 21 bases had no gene match. The CDR3 DNA reads TGTGCCAGGAGTGGACAGGGTTCATTAATGGGTTCGGCCGGGGAGCTGTTTTTT. Translating gives CARSGQGSLMGSAGELFF.

The chain uses TRBV6-5 and TRBJ1-2; 8 bases are shared with TRBD1. The CDR3 contains 18 residues. V shed 3 bases, J shed 2 bases, and the junction held 14 bases outside the gene matches. CDR1 is MNHEY and CDR2 is SVGAGI in the germline V gene. CDR3 DNA: TGTGCCAGCAGTTATACGACAGCTCAGGGGGCCGTAAACTATGGCTACACCTTC. It codes for CASSYTTAQGAVNYGYTF.

Ten or more counts support this clonotype. The gene calls are TRBV7-6 and TRBJ2-1; 9 bases map to TRBD1. This CDR3 contains 16 residues. V dropped 1 base and J dropped 4; count of bases not matched to a gene: 5. CDR1 and CDR2 (germline): SGHVS, FNYEAQ. CDR3 residues: CASSLVGTGLYNEQFF. CDR3 DNA: TGTGCCAGCAGCTTAGTGGGGACAGGGCTGTACAATGAGCAGTTCTTC.

This clonotype was detected a few times. This sequence joins TRBV5-4 and TRBJ2-7; 11 bases align to TRBD2. The CDR3 has 14 residues. V lost 4 bases and J lost 6; bases outside the gene matches: 6. CDR1 and CDR2 (germline): SGHNT, YYREEE (reference sequence). CDR3 sequence reads: CASSLTTSGGEQYF. In DNA, the CDR3 is TGTGCCAGCAGCCTCACTACTAGCGGGGGCGAGCAGTACTTC.

This clonotype has more than one count but fewer than ten. CDR3 loop: CASLRKGQGAGANVLTF. The DNA for the CDR3 is TGTGCCAGCCTTCGGAAGGGACAGGGAGCTGGGGCCAACGTCCTGACTTTC. The J gene is TRBJ2-6, the V gene TRBV5-4; the match to TRBD1 covers 9 bases. CDR1 SGHNT and CDR2 YYREEE come from the germline V gene (reference sequence). V lost 7 bases and J lost 2; bases outside the gene matches: 10. The CDR3 contains 17 residues. The variable domain in full, completed from reference TRBV5-4 and TRBJ2-6, reads ETGVTQSPTHLIKTRGQQVTLRCSSQSGHNTVSWYQQALGQGPQFIFQYYREEENGRGNFPPRFSGLQFPNYSSELNVNALELDDSALYLCASLRKGQGAGANVLTFGAGSRLTVL.

The rearrangement links TRBV7-6 to TRBJ2-1; no definite D call. The CDR3 loop spans 16 amino acids. Germline V gives CDR1 SGHVS, CDR2 FNYEAQ. The CDR3 DNA follows: TGTGCTAGCCCCCCAGATGGGCAGACAATCTACAATGAGCAGTTCTTC. The encoded protein is CASPPDGQTIYNEQFF. The full variable domain, in which reference TRBV7-6 and TRBJ2-1 provide the parts outside the CDR3, is GAGVSQSPRYKVTKRGQDVALRCDPISGHVSLYWYRQALGQGPEFLTYFNYEAQQDKSGLPNDRFSAERPEGSISTLTIQRTEQRDSAMYRCASPPDGQTIYNEQFFGPGTRLTVL.

This clonotype was seen at least ten times. The chain recombines TRBV6-5 with TRBJ2-2; D is uncertain. Trimming left V 0 bases short and J 0 bases short, with 5 bases between. The length of the CDR3 is 15 residues. Germline CDR1 and CDR2: MNHEY and SVGAGI. The CDR3, as DNA: TGTGCCAGCAGTTACTCGAAAACGAACACCGGGGAGCTGTTTTTT. Residues: CASSYSKTNTGELFF.

The gene calls are TRBV27 and TRBJ2-5; TRBD2 is a possible D gene (7 bases). Looked up from germline, CDR1 is MNHEY and CDR2 is SMNVEV (reference sequence). V was pared by 6 bases and J by 4 bases, with 15 bases between. This CDR3 is 14 amino acids long. CDR3 residues: CASSLGGGPETQYF. The DNA of the CDR3 is TGTGCCAGCAGCTTAGGGGGGGGCCCAGAGACCCAGTACTTC.

The gene calls are TRBV19 and TRBJ1-2; unclear D gene. The germline CDR1 and CDR2 sequences are LNHDA and SQIVND (reference sequence). V was pared by 6 bases and J by 4 bases, with 15 bases between. The CDR3 is made up of 14 amino acids. The CDR3 sequence is CASSPTAEVYGYTF. The CDR3 coding sequence is TGTGCCAGTAGCCCGACTGCGGAGGTCTATGGCTACACCTTC.